The 5 T cell receptor beta chains listed next were all sequenced from one sample in a study of OX40 agonist ivuxolimab in advanced cancers. Preparation of the library involved the immunoSEQ multiplex PCR assay. The source is immuneACCESS, and TCRdb retained only in-frame sequences with V and J called. Part of the clones is not carried over; for the studies checked, unresolved V genes explain less than half of this, and the remainder is unexplained. Within this sample are 80,000 to 100,000 clones, with more than 75% of them counted one time only. The top ten hold less than 0.35% of the sample. The sequencing here drew on CD4+ or CD8+ T cells sorted from blood, taken in a trial of the OX40 agonist ivuxolimab. The receptors here all came from an adult with an advanced solid tumor such as melanoma, head and neck, liver or kidney cancer.

The chain employs TRBV18 and TRBJ2-1, with 8 bases matching TRBD2. With 5 bases clipped from V and 6 bases from J, the junction kept 12 bases outside the gene matches. The germline V gene has CDR1 KGHSH and CDR2 LQKENI. CDR3 length: 16 amino acids. The CDR3 here is CASSTSAGDTSNEQFF. The CDR3 nucleotides read TGTGCCAGCTCAACTTCAGCGGGAGATACCTCCAATGAGCAGTTCTTC.

The rearrangement uses TRBV7-3 and TRBJ1-3; D is perhaps TRBD1 (6 bases). The CDR3 loop spans 17 amino acids. Germline CDR1 reads SGHTA; CDR2 reads FQGTGA. The V gene lost 5 bases and the J gene lost 0 bases, with 17 bases spanning the gap. The CDR3 is CASSPSGTPNSGNTIYF. Written as DNA, the CDR3 is TGTGCCAGCAGCCCGTCCGGGACACCAAACTCTGGAAACACCATATATTTT. Full variable domain (rest looked up from reference TRBV7-3 and TRBJ1-3): GAGVSQTPSNKVTEKGKYVELRCDPISGHTALYWYRQSLGQGPEFLIYFQGTGAADDSGLPNDRFFAVRPEGSVSTLKIQRTERGDSAVYLCASSPSGTPNSGNTIYFGEGSWLTVV.

This clone was detected only a few times. J is TRBJ1-3 and V is TRBV7-9, with D unresolved. Germline V gives CDR1 SEHNR, CDR2 FQNEAQ (reference sequence). V was clipped by 0 bases and J by 0 bases, with 3 bases between them. There are 14 residues in the CDR3. The CDR3 is CASSLAISGNTIYF. The CDR3 DNA reads as TGTGCCAGCAGCTTAGCGATCTCTGGAAACACCATATATTTT.

The CDR3 DNA is TGTGCCTGGAGCCTAGAATTGGGATCTGAGCAGTTCTTC. It translates to CAWSLELGSEQFF. The chain joins TRBV30 to TRBJ2-1, with D uncertain. CDR1 GTSNPN and CDR2 SVGIG come from the germline V gene (reference sequence). V was shortened by 3 bases and J by 9 bases, with 15 bases between the two germline ends. The length of the CDR3 is 13 residues. Filled out from reference TRBV30 and TRBJ2-1, the complete variable domain reads SQTIHQWPATLVQPVGSPLSLECTVEGTSNPNLYWYRQAAGRGLQLLFYSVGIGQISSEVPQNLSASRPQDRQFILSSKKLLLSDSGFYLCAWSLELGSEQFFGPGTRLTVL.

This sequence joins TRBV7-2 and TRBJ2-7; 10 bases are shared with TRBD2. The V segment lost 4 bases and the J segment 2 bases; nucleotides outside the gene matches: 5. The CDR3 is 15 residues long. Per the germline V gene, CDR1 is SGHTA and CDR2 is FQGNSA. In DNA form, the CDR3 reads TGTGCCAGCAGCTCACCGGGACTAGCGACCTACGAGCAGTACTTC. Translation gives CASSSPGLATYEQYF.